The rows below give T cell receptor beta chains drawn from one sample of a study of cytomegalovirus exposure and HLA in healthy donors. Sequencing was performed with immunoSEQ multiplex PCR; in TCRdb, only in-frame clones are kept and a portion is missing. The sample carries 130,000 to 150,000 clones, about four fifths recorded once. Sequencing input: PBMCs. These receptors all stem from a male donor in good health and CMV-seronegative. The CDR3 runs from the conserved cysteine through the conserved F or W.

CASSPQGEAANTGELFF | TRBJ2-2 | TRBV7-9
CASSPRTSGGYNEQFF | TRBJ2-1 | TRBV14
CASSHGQGARYTEAFF | TRBJ1-1 | TRBV11-2
CASSEPPTGAPNQPQHF | TRBJ1-5 | TRBV7-9
CASSFVQTYQPQHF | TRBJ1-5 | TRBV28
CASSTSIDYNEQFF | TRBJ2-1 | TRBV11-2
CASSYVQASYNEQFF | TRBJ2-1 | TRBV6-6
CASSETSQTTYGYTF | TRBJ1-2 | TRBV10-1
CASSQKSETQYF | TRBJ2-5 | TRBV13
CASSLYTGTLSSYEQYF | TRBJ2-7 | TRBV5-6
CASRMGGGSYEQYF | TRBJ2-7 | TRBV11-2
CASSAAGTSIYGYTF | TRBJ1-2 | TRBV5-5
CASSQETPGGSPGEQFF | TRBJ2-1 | TRBV4-2
CASTVEGEQFF | TRBJ2-1 | TRBV25-1
CASSVGGRVSGNTIYF | TRBJ1-3 | TRBV19
CASSLPGQDGYTF | TRBJ1-2 | TRBV7-3
CASSLGRGDVYEQYF | TRBJ2-7 | TRBV5-1
CSVEERNEAFF | TRBJ1-1 | TRBV29-1
CASSELAGGQIGELFF | TRBJ2-2 | TRBV10-2